Given below is one T cell receptor (beta chain) in context. The target antigen is unknown. The sample comes from a study of vaccination effects on CD4 cells after COVID-19. Antigen-specific CD4+ T cell clonotypes were called by their expansion after viral peptide-pool culture in ViraFEST. Researchers isolated CD4+ T cells once less than 13 days of culture had elapsed. This CDR3 is 13 amino acids long. V lost 3 bases, J lost 9 bases, and 4 bases stayed unmatched. Germline V CDR1 and CDR2: SGHRS, YFSETQ. The protocol was immunoSEQ multiplex PCR, while the TCRdb copy is restricted to in-frame clones and leaves out a portion. The sample records tens of thousands of clones, roughly 80% being singletons.

This sequence originates from a human donor who received a COVID-19 vaccine. This specimen consisted of CD4+ T cells from PBMCs cultured with HCoV-229E spike peptides, obtained before COVID-19 vaccination. This rearrangement joins TRBV5-1 to TRBJ1-1, with 11 bases that match TRBD1. The CDR3 here is CASSWGQGDKAFF. CDR3 coding DNA: TGCGCCAGCAGCTGGGGACAGGGGGATAAAGCTTTCTTT.